This T cell receptor beta chain was documented in a study of blood T cell repertoires in COVID-19. Across the whole study: The origin of the acute and convalescent COVID-19 samples was the United States, Italy and Spain. From T cells, B-cell-depleted T cells, or PBMCs came the material, which was cDNA or gDNA.

Under the authors' procedure: Cell counts per sample came from amplifying reference gene primers. Repertoires were generated with immunoSEQ multiplex PCR, while TCRdb's copy carries only in-frame clones and drops some. That table furnishes V, J and clone size, whereas the DNA furnished D and trimming. The sample lists around 310,000 clones, almost 90% seen once, with approximately 0.98% in the top ten. One Seattle source followed patients from active infection through their disease course. There are 16 residues in the CDR3. Germline lookup yields CDR1 LGHNA and CDR2 YNFKEQ. V lost 5 bases, J lost 0 bases, and 4 bases stayed unmatched.

Sequenced input: peripheral blood. The gene calls are TRBV4-2 and TRBJ2-1, with 10 bases lining up with TRBD2. The origin of this receptor is a woman aged 40 to 50 with COVID-19, enrolled during active disease. The CDR3 coding sequence is TGTGCCAGCAGCACGACTAGCGGGCCCTCCTACAATGAGCAGTTCTTC. As protein: CASSTTSGPSYNEQFF.